Shown below are 30 T cell receptor beta chains from a single sample sequenced in a study of blood T cell repertoires in COVID-19. Libraries were prepared by immunoSEQ multiplex PCR; TCRdb keeps only in-frame clonotypes and omits some of them. The top ten hold approximately 0.7% of the sample, which has around 450,000 clones, 87% seen once. Sequencing was carried out using PBMCs or T cells enriched from blood (not recorded which). The receptor set was obtained from a young woman who had recovered from COVID-19.

The chain has TRBV5-1 and TRBJ1-5; perhaps TRBD1 as D (5 bases). Trimming left V 2 bases short and J 7 bases short, with 10 bases between. CDR1 is SGHRS and CDR2 is YFSETQ in the germline V gene. This CDR3 is built from 13 residues. The CDR3 region is CASSFGGAQPQHF. CDR3 nucleotide sequence: TGCGCCAGCAGCTTTGGCGGGGCCCAGCCCCAGCATTTT.

V and J are TRBV5-1 and TRBJ2-7; 16 bases are shared with TRBD2. The CDR3 length is 17 residues. Looked up from germline, CDR1 is SGHRS and CDR2 is YFSETQ. The V gene end was trimmed by 4 bases and the J gene end by 1 base; junction bases not matched to a gene: 5. The CDR3 loop is CASSTGTSGGASYEQYF. In DNA, the CDR3 is TGCGCCAGCAGCACTGGGACTAGCGGGGGGGCATCCTACGAGCAGTACTTC.

This chain uses TRBV28 with TRBJ1-2; D gene uncertain. Per the germline V gene, CDR1 is MDHEN and CDR2 is SYDVKM. This CDR3 is 11 amino acids long. The germline V and J ends were trimmed by 6 bases and 7 bases, with 9 bases remaining between them. The CDR3 coding sequence is TGTGCCAGCAGCTCGGGTCGTGGCTACACCTTC. This gives the protein CASSSGRGYTF.

This chain uses TRBV5-6 with TRBJ2-3; 9 nucleotides line up with TRBD1. Germline V CDR1 and CDR2: SGHDT, YYEEEE. This CDR3 has 15 amino acids. With 2 bases clipped from V and 4 bases from J, the junction kept 5 bases outside the gene matches. CDR3 region: CASSFVGQGSDTQYF. The CDR3 nucleotides read TGTGCCAGCAGCTTTGTGGGACAGGGTTCAGATACGCAGTATTTT.

This clone was picked up one time. The chain carries TRBV3-1 (or the pseudogene TRBV3-2) and TRBJ2-3; 8 bases are shared with TRBD2. The germline V gene encodes CDR1 LGHDT and CDR2 YNNKEL (reference sequence). V lost 0 bases, J lost 0 bases, and 8 bases stayed unmatched. CDR3 length: 18 amino acids. CDR3: CASSQDDGGGTSTDTQYF. For the CDR3, the DNA is TGTGCCAGCAGCCAAGATGATGGCGGGGGGACTAGCACAGATACGCAGTATTTT.

The chain links TRBV10-1 to TRBJ2-3; 10 nucleotides line up with TRBD2. CDR1 and CDR2 (germline): WNHNN, SYGVQD (reference sequence). The CDR3 length is 15 residues. V lost 6 bases, J lost 3 bases, and 6 bases stayed unmatched. The CDR3 sequence: CASSPGTSVTDTQYF. Written as DNA, the CDR3 is TGCGCCAGCAGCCCCGGGACTAGCGTGACAGATACGCAGTATTTT.

The chain links TRBV18 to TRBJ1-1, with no clear D. This CDR3 region has 13 residues. Trimming pared 3 bases from V and 6 bases from J, leaving 11 bases between. Germline CDR1 is KGHSH and CDR2 is LQKENI. CDR3 loop: CASSPRAGAEAFF. Written as DNA, the CDR3 is TGTGCCAGCTCACCCAGAGCCGGGGCTGAAGCTTTCTTT. The variable domain in full, completed from reference TRBV18 and TRBJ1-1, reads NAGVMQNPRHLVRRRGQEARLRCSPMKGHSHVYWYRQLPEEGLKFMVYLQKENIIDESGMPKERFSAEFPKEGPSILRIQQVVRGDSAAYFCASSPRAGAEAFFGQGTRLTVV.

CDR3 in DNA: TGTGCCAGCAGCATCGGGACAGGGGAGACTGAAGCTTTCTTT. This gives the protein CASSIGTGETEAFF. The chain uses TRBV5-4 and TRBJ1-1; 10 positions agree with TRBD1. Trimming at V came to 4 bases and at J to 5 bases, leaving 5 bases not matched to a gene. The CDR3 has 14 residues. Germline V gives CDR1 SGHNT, CDR2 YYREEE (reference sequence). The full variable domain, rest sourced from reference TRBV5-4 and TRBJ1-1, is ETGVTQSPTHLIKTRGQQVTLRCSSQSGHNTVSWYQQALGQGPQFIFQYYREEENGRGNFPPRFSGLQFPNYSSELNVNALELDDSALYLCASSIGTGETEAFFGQGTRLTVV.

This clone was observed a few times. The chain joins TRBV5-1 to TRBJ2-1; D is possibly TRBD1 (5 bases). This CDR3 comprises 17 residues. Germline CDR1 SGHRS, CDR2 YFSETQ. The V end lost 1 base, the J end lost 5 bases, and 19 bases lay between the germline ends. The chain's CDR3 is CASSLHQGLPYDNEQFF. DNA for the CDR3: TGCGCCAGCAGCTTGCATCAGGGATTACCCTATGACAATGAGCAGTTCTTC.

This clone was seen once. V usage is TRBV3-1 (or the pseudogene TRBV3-2) and J usage is TRBJ2-7, with 7 bases lining up with TRBD1. Germline lookup yields CDR1 LGHDT and CDR2 YNNKEL (reference sequence). There are 15 residues in the CDR3. V shed 2 bases, J shed 0 bases, and the junction held 4 bases outside the gene matches. The DNA of the CDR3 is TGTGCCAGCAGCCAACCGGGACAGCTCTCCTACGAGCAGTACTTC. Its translation: CASSQPGQLSYEQYF.

This clone was observed once. The chain links TRBV10-1 to TRBJ2-1, with 10 bases matching TRBD1. This CDR3 is built from 17 residues. With V trimmed by 4 bases and J by 6 bases, 12 bases remained unmatched. Germline V CDR1 and CDR2: WNHNN, SYGVQD (reference sequence). The CDR3 loop is CASSAGQGYIGGNEQFF. As DNA, the CDR3 is TGCGCCAGCAGTGCGGGACAGGGGTACATTGGAGGCAATGAGCAGTTCTTC.

This clone was counted once. The DNA for the CDR3 is TGTGCCAGCAGCCCGACTAGCGGGCACTACGAGCAGTACTTC. Protein product: CASSPTSGHYEQYF. The rearrangement uses TRBV5-4 and TRBJ2-7; 10 positions agree with TRBD2. Germline V gives CDR1 SGHNT, CDR2 YYREEE (reference sequence). With 4 bases clipped from V and 3 bases from J, the junction kept 4 bases outside the gene matches. The CDR3 contains 14 residues.

The chain uses TRBV19 and TRBJ1-1; D unresolved. CDR3 length equals 12 residues. With 3 bases removed from V and 6 bases from J, the gap between germline ends came to 8 bases. Germline V CDR1 and CDR2: LNHDA, SQIVND (reference sequence). CDR3 coding DNA: TGTGCCAGTAGTATCACGGGTTCTGAAGCTTTCTTT. Its protein is CASSITGSEAFF.

The rearrangement links TRBV2 to TRBJ1-2; 10 bases line up with TRBD1. The CDR3 has 14 amino acids. The germline gives CDR1 SNHLY, CDR2 FYNNEI. V lost 3 bases, J lost 8 bases, and 6 bases stayed unmatched. CDR3 in DNA: TGTGCCAGCAGTGATATTGGGACAGGGGACGGCTACACCTTC. This sequence encodes CASSDIGTGDGYTF.

This clone was seen more than once but under ten times. The chain combines TRBV19 with TRBJ2-3; tentative D call: TRBD1 (6 bases). V lost 2 bases and J 2 bases, leaving 11 bases between the germline ends. CDR1 and CDR2 (germline): LNHDA, SQIVND (reference sequence). The CDR3 runs to 15 residues. This CDR3 is CASSIRQGFTDTQYF. The CDR3 bases are TGTGCCAGTAGTATAAGGCAGGGGTTCACAGATACGCAGTATTTT.

The chain carries TRBV28 and TRBJ1-6; perhaps TRBD1 as D (5 bases). V lost 3 bases and J 6 bases, leaving 12 bases between the germline ends. The germline CDR1 and CDR2 sequences are MDHEN and SYDVKM. CDR3 length: 15 amino acids. CDR3 in amino acids: CASSLGGVLNSPLHF. The DNA for the CDR3 is TGTGCCAGCAGTTTGGGAGGGGTCCTTAATTCACCCCTCCACTTT.

The rearrangement uses TRBV5-1 and TRBJ1-1, with 8 bases aligning to TRBD1. Germline CDR1 reads SGHRS; CDR2 reads YFSETQ. The trim removed 1 base at V and 1 base at J, leaving 3 bases unmatched. CDR3 length equals 15 residues. The CDR3 loop is CASSLLGTGNTEAFF. In DNA form, the CDR3 reads TGCGCCAGCAGCTTGTTGGGGACAGGGAACACTGAAGCTTTCTTT.

The rearrangement joins TRBV7-9 to TRBJ2-3; 12 nucleotides align to TRBD2. J gave up 4 bases and V 9 bases, and 5 bases lay outside the gene matches. The CDR3 has 14 amino acids. The germline V gene has CDR1 SEHNR and CDR2 FQNEAQ (reference sequence). The CDR3 region is CASRLAGEADTQYF. Here the CDR3 DNA reads TGTGCCAGTCGACTAGCGGGGGAGGCAGATACGCAGTATTTT.

The V call is TRBV10-1, the J call TRBJ1-1, with D possibly being TRBD1 (5 bases). The CDR3 length is 14 residues. The V and J ends lost 0 bases and 8 bases respectively, with 13 bases between them. The germline V gene has CDR1 WNHNN and CDR2 SYGVQD (reference sequence). This CDR3 reads CASSESGAAAEAFF. The CDR3 nucleotides read TGCGCCAGCAGTGAGTCAGGGGCCGCGGCAGAAGCTTTCTTT.

The chain has TRBV5-5 and TRBJ1-4; tentative D call: TRBD1 (5 bases). The CDR3 loop spans 14 amino acids. The germline V and J ends were trimmed by 3 bases and 5 bases, with 11 bases remaining between them. From germline, CDR1 is SGHKS and CDR2 YYEKEE (reference sequence). The CDR3 spells CASSSPGGNEKLFF. Here the CDR3 DNA reads TGTGCCAGCAGCTCCCCGGGGGGGAATGAAAAACTGTTTTTT.

The V and J genes are TRBV6-6 and TRBJ2-4; D might be TRBD2 (6 bases). The CDR3 loop spans 15 amino acids. Germline CDR1 and CDR2: MNHNY and SVGAGI (reference sequence). With 10 bases removed from V and 0 bases from J, the gap between germline ends came to 16 bases. The CDR3 coding sequence is TGTGCCACCCGCTTAGCGGATTTAGCCAAAAACATTCAGTACTTC. Translation gives CATRLADLAKNIQYF.

This CDR3 is CASSITREGRYGYTF. DNA of the CDR3: TGTGCCAGTAGTATAACGCGGGAGGGACGCTATGGCTACACCTTC. The V gene is TRBV19, the J gene TRBJ1-2; D possibly corresponds to TRBD1 (5 bases). This CDR3 has 15 amino acids. V lost 2 bases and J lost 4, with 14 bases in between. Germline V CDR1 and CDR2: LNHDA, SQIVND (reference sequence).

This sequence joins TRBV25-1 and TRBJ2-5; 7 bases fit TRBD2. The germline CDR1 and CDR2 sequences are MGHDK and SYGVNS. CDR3 length equals 13 residues. Trimming took 6 bases from V and 3 from J; bases not matched to a gene: 4. CDR3 protein: CASRRSGEETQYF. The DNA for the CDR3 is TGTGCCAGCAGGAGAAGCGGGGAAGAGACCCAGTACTTC.

This clone has just a few counts. The chain has TRBV1 and TRBJ2-3; the D call TRBD1 from the table was never checked on the DNA. TRBV1 is annotated as a pseudogene. The CDR3 has 16 residues. CDR3 sequence: CTSSPRDRTSTDTQYF. CDR3 coding DNA: TGCACCAGCAGCCCCCGGGACAGAACTAGCACAGATACGCAGTATTTT.

The V and J genes are TRBV6-5 and TRBJ1-2; no clear D. Trimming cost V 4 bases and J 3 bases, with 9 bases left between them. This CDR3 comprises 13 residues. Germline V lookup: CDR1 MNHEY, CDR2 SVGAGI. The CDR3 reads CASSWSRDYGYTF. Written as DNA, the CDR3 is TGTGCCAGCAGTTGGTCGAGGGACTATGGCTACACCTTC.

The chain combines TRBV10-3 with TRBJ1-2; 9 bases are shared with TRBD1. This CDR3 contains 14 residues. With 10 bases clipped from V and 1 base from J, the junction kept 7 bases outside the gene matches. Germline loops: CDR1 ENHRY, CDR2 SYGVKD. The CDR3 region is CATAGGQGNYGYTF. The CDR3 DNA reads as TGTGCCACCGCAGGGGGACAGGGTAACTATGGCTACACCTTC.

This chain links TRBV7-9 with TRBJ2-3, with TRBD2 identical over 8 bases. This CDR3 has 19 amino acids. J lost 2 bases, V lost 5 bases, and 18 bases had no gene match. Germline lookup yields CDR1 SEHNR and CDR2 FQNEAQ (reference sequence). The CDR3 DNA reads as TGTGCCAGCAGCCTGGCGAGAGACGGACTAGCCCTTCCCACAGATACGCAGTATTTT. Translation: CASSLARDGLALPTDTQYF.

The chain combines TRBV4-2 with TRBJ2-3, with D unresolved. CDR1 LGHNA and CDR2 YNFKEQ come from the germline V gene. There are 17 residues in the CDR3. Trimming cost V 1 base and J 0 bases, with 14 bases left between them. The CDR3 sequence: CASSQVTELRSTDTQYF. The CDR3 DNA sequence: TGTGCCAGCAGCCAAGTAACGGAGCTACGCAGCACAGATACGCAGTATTTT.

The J gene is TRBJ1-1, the V gene TRBV6-5, with D unclear. The CDR3 spans 14 residues. V lost 0 bases and J lost 8, with 13 bases in between. Per the germline V gene, CDR1 is MNHEY and CDR2 is SVGAGI. The CDR3 DNA follows: TGTGCCAGCAGTTACTCGACTAGGAGTCGGGAAGCTTTCTTT. Amino acids: CASSYSTRSREAFF.

The chain joins TRBV3-1 (or the pseudogene TRBV3-2) to TRBJ1-1; D ambiguous. V was trimmed by 1 base and J by 4 bases, leaving 13 bases between them. Germline CDR1 and CDR2: LGHDT and YNNKEL (reference sequence). The CDR3 consists of 15 residues. The CDR3 protein is CASSQGFQAGTEAFF. Written as DNA, the CDR3 is TGTGCCAGCAGCCAAGGCTTCCAGGCCGGCACTGAAGCTTTCTTT.